This T cell receptor (beta chain) was documented in a study of cytomegalovirus exposure and HLA in healthy donors. Study-wide points: In an earlier analysis, productive rearrangement rates for most beta V segments clustered near 87% or 30%.

The donors (healthy individuals) were bone marrow donors. As for this clone: The antigen is not known.

Primers for the PCR totalled 60 Vbeta and 13 Jbeta. Data came from immunoSEQ multiplex PCR; TCRdb stores just in-frame clones and leaves some out. The table shows 140,000 to 150,000 clones, with around 78% occurring only once. This receptor was taken from a woman younger than 30 in good health and CMV-seropositive. Sequenced input: PBMCs.

This CDR3 is CASSVAPRTSGGPSPYNEQFF. As DNA, the CDR3 is TGTGCCAGCAGCGTAGCCCCCAGGACTAGCGGGGGACCGTCGCCATACAATGAGCAGTTCTTC. This chain uses TRBV9 with TRBJ2-1; 13 nucleotides match TRBD2. Per the germline V gene, CDR1 is SGDLS and CDR2 is YYNGEE. Trimming at V came to 0 bases and at J to 4 bases, leaving 16 bases not matched to a gene. This CDR3 contains 21 residues.